This T cell receptor beta chain was sequenced in a study of cytomegalovirus exposure and HLA in healthy donors. Study overall: A previous analysis identified around 120 million unique TCR beta sequences derived from 180 million or so T cells. Study-wide results and limits: Information on immune exposure was restricted to one variable (CMV serostatus). There were reportedly fewer N-insertions in an Asian-associated ancestry cluster than the roughly 700-donor mean, in a later analysis.

Details on this clone: Its specificity is not known.

The PCR employed 60 Vbeta primers together with 13 Jbeta primers. Only in-frame clones appear in the TCRdb table, and some are missing; sequencing was by immunoSEQ multiplex PCR. The data show 200,000 to 250,000 clones, around four fifths seen once. Sequencing used PBMCs. This clonotype was sampled from a woman aged 55-70 years in good health and CMV-seropositive.

CDR3 sequence reads: CASSSPRRAPYEQYF. For the CDR3, the DNA is TGTGCCAGTAGTAGCCCGAGGCGGGCCCCTTACGAGCAGTACTTC. J is TRBJ2-7 and V is TRBV19; D may be TRBD2 (5 bases). V gave up 4 bases and J gave up 4 bases, with 17 bases separating them. CDR1 is LNHDA and CDR2 is SQIVND in the germline V gene (reference sequence). The CDR3 is 15 amino acids. The variable domain in full, completed from reference TRBV19 and TRBJ2-7, reads DGGITQSPKYLFRKEGQNVTLSCEQNLNHDAMYWYRQDPGQGLRLIYYSQIVNDFQKGDIAEGYSVSREKKESFPLTVTSAQKNPTAFYLCASSSPRRAPYEQYFGPGTRLTVT.